The present TCR beta chain was sequenced within a study of vaccination and CD4 T cells after COVID-19. The study sequenced cultured CD4+ T cell DNA using the Oncomine TCR Beta short-read assay. The template was genomic DNA from cultured CD4+ T cells. A single record per CDR3 protein comes from TCRdb applying MiXCR to the PCR reads. The table includes about 21,000 distinct CDR3 sequences, around 50% detected once. This clonotype has more than one count but fewer than ten. What it binds is not known. The treatment denotes: approximately 10-day PBMC culture with coronavirus spike peptide pools or control peptides (ViraFEST assay). The clonotype was recovered from a human donor who had recovered from COVID-19. The sample comprised CD4+ T cells from blood, cultured in vitro.

As DNA, the CDR3 is TGTGCCAGCAGTTATTGGCTCTCCTATGGCTACACCTTC. This codes for CASSYWLSYGYTF. The J gene is TRBJ1-2, the V gene TRBV6-2 or TRBV6-3; no definite D call. Looked up from germline, CDR1 is MNHEY and CDR2 is SVGEGT. The CDR3 consists of 13 residues. V was cut by 3 bases and J by 4 bases, with 9 bases left in between.